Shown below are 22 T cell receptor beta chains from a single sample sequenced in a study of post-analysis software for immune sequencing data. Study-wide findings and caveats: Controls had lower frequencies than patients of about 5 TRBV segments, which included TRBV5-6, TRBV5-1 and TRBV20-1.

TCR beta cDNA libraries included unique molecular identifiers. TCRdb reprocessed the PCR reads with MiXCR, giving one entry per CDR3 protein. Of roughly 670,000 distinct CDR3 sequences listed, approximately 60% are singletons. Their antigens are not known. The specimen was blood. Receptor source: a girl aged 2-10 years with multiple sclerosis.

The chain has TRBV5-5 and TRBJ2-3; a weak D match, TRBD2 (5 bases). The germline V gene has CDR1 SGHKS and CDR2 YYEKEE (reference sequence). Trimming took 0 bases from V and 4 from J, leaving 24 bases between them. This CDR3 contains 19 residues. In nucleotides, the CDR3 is TGTGCCAGCAGCTTGGCCTCGATCGGTCCCGGAGGAGGCCCAGATACGCAGTATTTT. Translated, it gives CASSLASIGPGGGPDTQYF.

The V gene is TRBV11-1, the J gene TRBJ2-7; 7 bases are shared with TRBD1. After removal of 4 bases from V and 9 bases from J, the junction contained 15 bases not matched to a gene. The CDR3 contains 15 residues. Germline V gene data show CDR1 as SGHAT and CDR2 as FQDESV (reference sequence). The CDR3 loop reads CASSSTGTEPLGQYF. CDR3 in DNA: TGTGCCAGCAGCTCCACCGGGACAGAACCTCTGGGGCAGTACTTC. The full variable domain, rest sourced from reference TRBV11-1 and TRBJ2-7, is EAEVAQSPRYKITEKSQAVAFWCDPISGHATLYWYRQILGQGPELLVQFQDESVVDDSQLPKDRFSAERLKGVDSTLKIQPAELGDSAMYLCASSSTGTEPLGQYFGPGTRLTVT.

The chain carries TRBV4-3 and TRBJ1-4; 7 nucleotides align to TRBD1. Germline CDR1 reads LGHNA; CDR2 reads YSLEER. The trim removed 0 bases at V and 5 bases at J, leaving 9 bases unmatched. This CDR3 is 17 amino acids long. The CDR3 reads CASSQDVRGARNEKLFF. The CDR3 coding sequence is TGCGCCAGCAGCCAAGATGTCAGGGGGGCGCGAAATGAAAAACTGTTTTTT.

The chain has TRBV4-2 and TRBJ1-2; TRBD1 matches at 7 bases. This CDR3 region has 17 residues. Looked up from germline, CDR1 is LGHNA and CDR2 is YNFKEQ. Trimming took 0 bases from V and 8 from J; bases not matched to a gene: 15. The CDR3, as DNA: TGTGCCAGCAGCCAAGATTGGTCGTGGACAGGTTCACGGGGCTACACCTTC. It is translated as CASSQDWSWTGSRGYTF.

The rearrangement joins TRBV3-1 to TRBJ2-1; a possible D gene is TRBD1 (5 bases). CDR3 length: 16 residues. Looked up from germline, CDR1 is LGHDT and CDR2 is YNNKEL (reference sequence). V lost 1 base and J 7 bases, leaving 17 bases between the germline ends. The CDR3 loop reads CASSQAQARVGNEQFF. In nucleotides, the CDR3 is TGTGCCAGCAGCCAAGCCCAGGCCAGGGTGGGGAATGAGCAGTTCTTC.

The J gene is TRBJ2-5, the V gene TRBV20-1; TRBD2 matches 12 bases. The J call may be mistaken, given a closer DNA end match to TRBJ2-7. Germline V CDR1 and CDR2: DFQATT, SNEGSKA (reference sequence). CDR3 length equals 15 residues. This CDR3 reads CSARPLTSGSIEQYF. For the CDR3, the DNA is TGCAGTGCTAGGCCGTTGACTAGCGGGAGCATCGAGCAGTACTTC.

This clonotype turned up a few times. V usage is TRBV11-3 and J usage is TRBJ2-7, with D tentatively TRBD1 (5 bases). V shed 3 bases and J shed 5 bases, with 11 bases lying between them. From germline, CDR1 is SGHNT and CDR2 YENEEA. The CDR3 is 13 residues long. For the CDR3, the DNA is TGTGCCAGCAGCTTCGGCAGGGAAAACGAGCAGTACTTC. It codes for CASSFGRENEQYF.

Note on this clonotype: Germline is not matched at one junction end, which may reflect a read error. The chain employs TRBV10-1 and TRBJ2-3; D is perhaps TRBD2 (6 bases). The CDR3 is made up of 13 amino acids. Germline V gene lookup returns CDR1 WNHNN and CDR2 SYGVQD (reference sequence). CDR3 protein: CASSDSGTDAQYF. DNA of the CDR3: TGCGCCAGCAGTGATAGCGGTACAGATGCGCAGTATTTT.

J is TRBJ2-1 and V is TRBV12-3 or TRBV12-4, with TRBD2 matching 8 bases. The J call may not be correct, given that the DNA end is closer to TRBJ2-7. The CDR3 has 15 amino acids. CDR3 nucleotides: TGTGCCAGCAGCCCGTCCTCAACAGCGGGAGCAGAGCAGTACTTC. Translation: CASSPSSTAGAEQYF.

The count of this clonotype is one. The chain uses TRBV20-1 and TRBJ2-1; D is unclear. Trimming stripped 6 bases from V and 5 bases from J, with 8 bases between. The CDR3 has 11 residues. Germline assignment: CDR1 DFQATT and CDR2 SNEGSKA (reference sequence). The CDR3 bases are TGCAGTGCGATACTGAACAATGAGCAGTTCTTC. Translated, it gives CSAILNNEQFF.

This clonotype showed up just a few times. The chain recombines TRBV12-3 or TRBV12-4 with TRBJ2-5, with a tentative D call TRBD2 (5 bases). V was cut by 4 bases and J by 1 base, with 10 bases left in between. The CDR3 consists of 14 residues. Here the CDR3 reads CASSWESFQETQYF. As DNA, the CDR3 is TGTGCCAGCAGTTGGGAGAGCTTCCAAGAGACCCAGTACTTC.

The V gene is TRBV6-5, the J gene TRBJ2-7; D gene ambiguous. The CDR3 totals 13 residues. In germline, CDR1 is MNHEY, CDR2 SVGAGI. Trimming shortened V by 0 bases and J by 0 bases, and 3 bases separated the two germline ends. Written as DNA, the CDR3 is TGTGCCAGCAGTTACTCGTACTCCTACGAGCAGTACTTC. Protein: CASSYSYSYEQYF.

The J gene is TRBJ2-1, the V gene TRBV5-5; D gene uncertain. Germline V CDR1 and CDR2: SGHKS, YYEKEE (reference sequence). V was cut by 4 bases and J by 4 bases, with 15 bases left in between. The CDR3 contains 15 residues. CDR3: CASSLQSDGYNEQFF. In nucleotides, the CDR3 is TGTGCCAGCAGCCTCCAATCGGACGGATACAATGAGCAGTTCTTC.

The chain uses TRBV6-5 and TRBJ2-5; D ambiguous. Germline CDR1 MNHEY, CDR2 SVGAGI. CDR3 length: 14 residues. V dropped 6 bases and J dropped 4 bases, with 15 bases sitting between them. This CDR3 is CASSRTWIGETQYF. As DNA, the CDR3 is TGTGCCAGCAGCCGGACGTGGATAGGAGAGACCCAGTACTTC.

The CDR3 loop is CASSPRGGPSSYEQYF. The CDR3 coding sequence is TGTGCCAGCAGCCCCAGGGGGGGCCCTAGCTCCTACGAGCAGTACTTC. The chain couples TRBV6-6 to TRBJ2-7; D may match TRBD1 or TRBD2 (7 bases each). CDR3 length: 16 residues. With 6 bases removed from V and 0 bases from J, the gap between germline ends came to 18 bases. Germline lookup yields CDR1 MNHNY and CDR2 SVGAGI (reference sequence).

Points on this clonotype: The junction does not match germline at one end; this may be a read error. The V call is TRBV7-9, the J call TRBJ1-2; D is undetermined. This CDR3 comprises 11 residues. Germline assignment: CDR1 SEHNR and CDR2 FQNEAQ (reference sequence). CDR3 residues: CSSSLGSVYTF. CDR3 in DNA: TGTTCCAGCAGCTTGGGGTCGGTCTACACCTTC.

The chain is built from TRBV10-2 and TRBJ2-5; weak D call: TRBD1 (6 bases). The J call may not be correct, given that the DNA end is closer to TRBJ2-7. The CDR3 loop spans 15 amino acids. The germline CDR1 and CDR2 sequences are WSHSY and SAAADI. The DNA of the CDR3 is TGCGCCAGCAGTCTAACCCAGGGACAACTCTACGAGCAGTACTTC. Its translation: CASSLTQGQLYEQYF.

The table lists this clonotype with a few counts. Written as DNA, the CDR3 is TGCAGCGCCCAGACGGGGGAGCAGTTCTTC. Translated: CSAQTGEQFF. This chain uses TRBV29-1 with TRBJ2-1, with D possibly being TRBD2 (5 bases). Germline V gives CDR1 SQVTM, CDR2 ANQGSEA. The CDR3 runs 10 residues. The ends were cut back, 7 bases at V and 10 bases at J, with 11 bases in the middle.

The CDR3 DNA sequence: TGTGCCAGCAGCACGAGACTAGAGGAGACCCAGTACTTC. Its protein product is CASSTRLEETQYF. The chain carries TRBV5-6 and TRBJ2-7; tentatively, D is TRBD2 (6 bases). The end of the DNA aligns better with TRBJ2-5, so the J call may be wrong. The CDR3 loop spans 13 amino acids. Germline lookup yields CDR1 SGHDT and CDR2 YYEEEE.

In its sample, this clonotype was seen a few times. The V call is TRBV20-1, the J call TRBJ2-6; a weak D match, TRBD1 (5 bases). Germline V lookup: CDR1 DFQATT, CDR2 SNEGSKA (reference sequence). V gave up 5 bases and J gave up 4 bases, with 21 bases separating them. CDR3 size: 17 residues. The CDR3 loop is CSAGQGSSKPGANVLTF. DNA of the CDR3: TGCAGTGCTGGCCAGGGTTCATCTAAGCCCGGGGCCAACGTCCTGACTTTC.

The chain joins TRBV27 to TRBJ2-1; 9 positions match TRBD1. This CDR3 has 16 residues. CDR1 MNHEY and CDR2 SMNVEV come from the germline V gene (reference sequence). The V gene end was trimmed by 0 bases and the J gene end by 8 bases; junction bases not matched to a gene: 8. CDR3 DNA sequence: TGTGCCAGCAGTTTATCTCCGGGACAGGGAGGGGATGAGCAGTTCTTC. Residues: CASSLSPGQGGDEQFF.

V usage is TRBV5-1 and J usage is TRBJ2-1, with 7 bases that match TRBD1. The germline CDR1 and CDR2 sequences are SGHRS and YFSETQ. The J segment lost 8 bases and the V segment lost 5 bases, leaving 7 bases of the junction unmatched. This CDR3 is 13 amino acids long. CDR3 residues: CASRPGTDHEQFF. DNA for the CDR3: TGCGCCAGCAGACCCGGGACAGATCATGAGCAGTTCTTC.